These T cell receptor beta chains were read from a single sample in a study of T cells in Graves' hyperthyroidism and ophthalmopathy. TCRdb analysed the multiplex PCR reads with MiXCR anew, one entry per CDR3 protein. This table holds some 490,000 distinct CDR3 sequences, 15% to 20% found once. Sequenced sample: blood. These receptors were taken from a woman aged 25-40 years with Graves' ophthalmopathy. Each CDR3 is given with its conserved first and last residue. D genes are given only for firm matches. Where a row states a size, it is once, few, many or the class of an expanded clone; other rows omit it.

v_gene	d_gene	j_gene	len	abundance	CDR3nt	CDR3aa
TRBV20-1	TRBD2	TRBJ2-3	18	many	TGCAGTGCTCTCCCTGGCCGGCGCGGGAGGGCAGCTGTAGATACGCAGTATTTT	CSALPGRRGRAAVDTQYF
TRBV12-3/TRBV12-4	TRBD1	TRBJ2-2	18	.	TGTGCCAGCAGTTTGGGACAGGGGCGAGGGGAGAACACCGGGGAGCTGTTTTTT	CASSLGQGRGENTGELFF
TRBV12-3/TRBV12-4	.	TRBJ1-1	13	many	TGTGCCAGCGCCCCGGTAAGGAACACTGAAGCTTTCTTT	CASAPVRNTEAFF
TRBV4-1	.	TRBJ2-1	14	few	TGCGCCAGCAGCCAATTTCAAACGGGCGATGAGCAGTTCTTC	CASSQFQTGDEQFF
TRBV2	.	TRBJ2-3	16	many	TGTGCCAGCAGTGCGGGTTGGGGGACCAACACAGATACGCAGTATTTT	CASSAGWGTNTDTQYF
TRBV3-1	.	TRBJ1-5	13	many	TGTGCCAGCAGCCGGGTCCTAGATCAGCCCCAGCATTTT	CASSRVLDQPQHF
TRBV7-2	.	TRBJ2-5	16	few	TGTGCCAGCAGCTTTCCGGGACGCTCAATTCAAGAGACCCAGTACTTC	CASSFPGRSIQETQYF
TRBV10-2	TRBD1	TRBJ2-1	16	.	TGCGCCAGCAGTGAGTCGGGACAGGGCCGACGGTACGAGCAGTTCTTC	CASSESGQGRRYEQFF
TRBV27	TRBD2	TRBJ2-7	16	few	TGTGCCAGCAGTTTATCTGCTAGCGGGAGGGGAGGCGAGCAGTACTTC	CASSLSASGRGGEQYF
TRBV6-2/TRBV6-3	TRBD2	TRBJ2-1	17	.	TGTGCCAGCAGTTACTCGCGGGACGGGAGGACGGAGAATGAGCAGTTCTTC	CASSYSRDGRTENEQFF
TRBV7-9	TRBD1	TRBJ1-4	16	.	TGTGCCAGCAGCTCAACAGACAGGGGGCGGGATGAAAAACTGTTTTTT	CASSSTDRGRDEKLFF
TRBV7-3	.	TRBJ2-5	14	many	TGTGCCAGCAGCCCCGGGCTAACCGAGGGGACCCAGTACTTC	CASSPGLTEGTQYF
TRBV6-1	.	TRBJ1-1	13	few	TGTGCCAGCAATGAGGGGAAGGGCACTGAAGCTTTCTTT	CASNEGKGTEAFF
TRBV20-1	.	TRBJ2-7	13	few	TGCAGTGCCATCCCTAGGGGCTCCTACGAGCAGTACTTC	CSAIPRGSYEQYF
TRBV5-5	.	TRBJ2-7	14	many	TGTGCCAGCAGCTTGGAACACCTTAACTACGAGCAGTACTTC	CASSLEHLNYEQYF
TRBV7-8	.	TRBJ2-1	16	.	TGTGCCAGCAGCGATATTCCGGGACACAAATACAATGAGCAGTTCTTC	CASSDIPGHKYNEQFF
TRBV4-3	.	TRBJ1-4	15	.	TGCGCCAGCAGCCAAGACTGGGGCTCAAATGAAAAACTGTTTTTT	CASSQDWGSNEKLFF
TRBV13	.	TRBJ2-7	14	many	TGTGCCAGCAGCTGGGGGGCTAGCGGTTACGAGCAGTACTTC	CASSWGASGYEQYF
TRBV3-1	.	TRBJ2-7	15	many	TGTGCCAGCAGCCTTTTCCGGGACTCTAGTTACGAGCAGTACTTC	CASSLFRDSSYEQYF
TRBV6-5	.	TRBJ2-7	12	.	TGTGCCAGCAGCTCTACTGGCATGGAGCAGTACTTC	CASSSTGMEQYF